This TCR beta chain stems from a study of blood T cell repertoires in COVID-19. Study background: Acute and convalescent COVID-19 samples came from the United States, Italy and Spain.

Trimming cost V 0 bases and J 1 base, with 7 bases left between them. Germline assignment: CDR1 SGHRS and CDR2 YFSETQ. The CDR3 loop spans 14 amino acids. The table came from immunoSEQ multiplex PCR; TCRdb's copy has only in-frame clones and leaves some out. The repertoire holds just over 650,000 clones, with around 89% as singletons. The chain has TRBV5-1 and TRBJ1-1; D is ambiguous. This TCR was recovered from a woman aged 18-29 years with acute or convalescent COVID-19. The source material was peripheral blood. CDR3 amino acids: CASSLDGENTEAFF. The CDR3, as DNA: TGCGCCAGCAGCTTGGATGGAGAGAACACTGAAGCTTTCTTT.